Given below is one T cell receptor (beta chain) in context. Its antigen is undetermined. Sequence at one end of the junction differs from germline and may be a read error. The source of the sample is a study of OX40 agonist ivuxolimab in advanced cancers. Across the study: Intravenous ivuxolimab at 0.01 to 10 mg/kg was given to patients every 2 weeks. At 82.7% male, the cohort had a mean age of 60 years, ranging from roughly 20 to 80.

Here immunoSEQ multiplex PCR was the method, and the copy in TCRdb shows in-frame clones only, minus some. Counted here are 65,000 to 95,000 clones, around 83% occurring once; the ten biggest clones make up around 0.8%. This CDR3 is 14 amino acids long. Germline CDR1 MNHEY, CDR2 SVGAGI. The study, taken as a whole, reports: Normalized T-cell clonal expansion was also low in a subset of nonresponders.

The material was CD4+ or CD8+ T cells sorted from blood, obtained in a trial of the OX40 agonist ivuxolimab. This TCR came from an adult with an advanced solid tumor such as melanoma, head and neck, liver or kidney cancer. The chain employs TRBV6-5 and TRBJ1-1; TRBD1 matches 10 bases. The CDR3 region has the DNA TGTGCCAGCATCTCGGGACAGGGGAACACTGAAGATTTCTTT. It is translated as CASISGQGNTEDFF.